The 7 T cell receptor beta chains given below trace back to one sample, sequenced in a study of T cell repertoires in cytomegalovirus infection. In TCRdb, the reads were re-called with MiXCR into one record per CDR3 protein. The sample includes 650,000 to 850,000 distinct CDR3 sequences, 25% to 35% of them seen just once. Their antigens remain unidentified. This specimen was cultured CD8+ T cells from PBMCs, taken from culture after CMV antigen stimulation. The receptors originated from a human donor in good health (CMV status not recorded). Some clones in this sample may be carry-over from other donors' samples.

This rearrangement joins TRBV20-1 to TRBJ2-3; weak D call: TRBD2 (7 bases). This CDR3 is 15 amino acids long. The V gene lost 3 bases and the J gene lost 2 bases, with 15 bases spanning the gap. Per the germline V gene, CDR1 is DFQATT and CDR2 is SNEGSKA (reference sequence). CDR3 sequence (DNA): TGCAGTGCTAGCGATCTGCGGGGGCTCACAGATACGCAGTATTTT. Protein: CSASDLRGLTDTQYF.

This clonotype was found a few times. The CDR3 loop reads CASSTMDYFQETQYF. The CDR3 nucleotides are TGTGCCAGTAGTACCATGGACTATTTCCAAGAGACCCAGTACTTC. The chain is built from TRBV19 and TRBJ2-5; D is possibly TRBD2 (6 bases). Trimming shortened V by 4 bases and J by 1 base, and 13 bases separated the two germline ends. Germline CDR1 LNHDA, CDR2 SQIVND (reference sequence). This CDR3 region has 15 residues. Looking up the rest from reference TRBV19 and TRBJ2-5 gives the full variable domain: DGGITQSPKYLFRKEGQNVTLSCEQNLNHDAMYWYRQDPGQGLRLIYYSQIVNDFQKGDIAEGYSVSREKKESFPLTVTSAQKNPTAFYLCASSTMDYFQETQYFGPGTRLLVL.

At least ten counts were recorded for this clonotype. The V call is TRBV7-2, the J call TRBJ2-1, with 8 nucleotides matching TRBD2. This CDR3 comprises 16 residues. V shed 1 base, J shed 8 bases, and the junction held 10 bases outside the gene matches. Germline V gives CDR1 SGHTA, CDR2 FQGNSA. CDR3 loop: CASSLVPGGGLHEQFF. DNA for the CDR3: TGTGCCAGCAGCTTAGTGCCCGGGGGGGGTCTCCATGAGCAGTTCTTC.

This clonotype was seen more than once but under ten times. The chain has TRBV19 and TRBJ1-1; 7 bases line up with TRBD1. CDR1 is LNHDA and CDR2 is SQIVND in the germline V gene (reference sequence). J was trimmed by 7 bases and V by 5 bases; bases with no gene match: 10. The CDR3 is 14 amino acids. CDR3 bases: TGTGCCAGTAGTGCGACAGGGTCTTTCGGTGAAGCTTTCTTT. As protein: CASSATGSFGEAFF.

The V gene is TRBV7-9, the J gene TRBJ2-6; D gene unclear. Per the germline V gene, CDR1 is SEHNR and CDR2 is FQNEAQ (reference sequence). The CDR3 is 16 amino acids. V was clipped by 7 bases and J by 0 bases, with 13 bases between them. As DNA, the CDR3 is TGTGCCAGCACCGACATGAAGATCTCTGGGGCCAACGTCCTGACTTTC. This gives the protein CASTDMKISGANVLTF.

This clonotype occurred a few times. The rearrangement joins TRBV15 to TRBJ1-3; D uncertain. V shed 0 bases and J shed 4 bases, with 10 bases lying between them. The germline V gene encodes CDR1 LNHNV and CDR2 YYDKDF (reference sequence). This CDR3 has 15 residues. The CDR3 DNA follows: TGTGCCACCAGCAGAGATTTGAGCGTCGGAAACACCATATATTTT. Translated, it gives CATSRDLSVGNTIYF.

This clonotype showed up just a few times. The rearrangement uses TRBV6-6 and TRBJ2-7, with D unresolved. From germline, CDR1 is MNHNY and CDR2 SVGAGI (reference sequence). The CDR3 runs to 16 residues. V lost 1 base, J lost 1 base, and 14 bases lay in between. The CDR3: CASSYYGDAPSYEQYF. CDR3 bases: TGTGCCAGCAGTTACTACGGAGACGCCCCGTCCTACGAGCAGTACTTC.